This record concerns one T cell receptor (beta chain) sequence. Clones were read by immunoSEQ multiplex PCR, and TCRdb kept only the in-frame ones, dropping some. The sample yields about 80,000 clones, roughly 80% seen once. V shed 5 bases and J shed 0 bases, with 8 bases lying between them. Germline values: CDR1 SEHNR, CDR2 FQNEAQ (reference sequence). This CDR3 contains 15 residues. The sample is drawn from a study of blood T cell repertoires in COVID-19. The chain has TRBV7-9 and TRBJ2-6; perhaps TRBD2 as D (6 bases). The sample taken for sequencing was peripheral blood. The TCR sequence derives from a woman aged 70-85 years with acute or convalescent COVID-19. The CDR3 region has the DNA TGTGCCAGCAGCCCGGGGGACTCTGGGGCCAACGTCCTGACTTTC. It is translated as CASSPGDSGANVLTF. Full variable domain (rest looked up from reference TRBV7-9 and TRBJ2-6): DTGVSQNPRHKITKRGQNVTFRCDPISEHNRLYWYRQTLGQGPEFLTYFQNEAQLEKSRLLSDRFSAERPKGSFSTLEIQRTEQGDSAMYLCASSPGDSGANVLTFGAGSRLTVL.